This T cell receptor beta chain was profiled in a study of metastatic and nonmetastatic thyroid tumors. In the study overall: Repertoires of blood and of tissue (tumor or nodule) from malignant and benign thyroid patients were compared.

In the original analysis: The study built a papillary thyroid cancer distant-metastasis classifier from CDR3 differences across clinicopathological groups. With MiXCR, TCRdb called clones anew from the PCR reads. For this entry, the V and J calls and clone size follow TCRdb and not the study's own pipeline. The table records tens of thousands of clones, 18% of them present only once. General study points: In both blood and tumor samples, TCR beta diversity was reported significantly higher for malignant than benign nodules.

Thyroid surgery was performed in patients who had received no treatment beforehand. From germline, CDR1 is WSHSY and CDR2 SAAADI. The CDR3 is made up of 13 amino acids. Trimming removed 0 bases from V and 6 bases from J, with 9 bases in between. The sample holds a few counts of this clone. What it binds is not known. The identical CDR3 is also encoded by other nucleotide sequences in the sample. The material sequenced was blood. This rearrangement joins TRBV10-2 to TRBJ2-7; D remains ambiguous. The sequence was obtained from a female donor with papillary thyroid cancer or a benign thyroid nodule (not recorded which). Some clones in this sample may be carry-over from other donors' samples. The DNA of the CDR3 is TGCGCCAGCAGTGAGTCGATGGGGATCGAGCAGTACTTC. Its translation: CASSESMGIEQYF.